This T cell receptor beta chain was sequenced during a study of T cell repertoires in cytomegalovirus infection (dated by TCRdb to the late 2010s). Study-level background: Because public TCR beta signatures pointed to carriage of CMV infection together with the matching HLA type, the HLA type of each donor mattered for the analysis. What the study reported, not specific to this receptor: The ex vivo response was dominated by HLA-C-restricted CMV-specific TCR beta clonotypes, which also provided the single most frequent clonotype in two of eight donors. In both this cohort and an independent cohort of 352 donors, the cumulative frequency of public TCR beta family members distinguished carriers of CMV infection plus the relevant HLA type.

TCRdb shows the sequencer as Illumina HiSeq 1500. Through fastp at Q25 and MiXCR, TCRdb rebuilt clones from the public reads, retaining in-frame beta chains. All rows with the same CDR3 protein become a single entry with the most common DNA and genes. This sample holds about 490,000 distinct CDR3 sequences; around 10% were observed only once. 9.5% to 13% of the sample is taken by the ten largest. Counted from cysteine to phenylalanine, this CDR3 has 15 amino acids. Only the CDR3 part of the read is kept: 45 bases, read in frame from the first base. From the germline V gene, CDR1 is SGHTA and CDR2 is FQGTGA. In regard to this clonotype: Its recognized antigen is unknown. This may come from a read error, since a much larger clone is one base off.

The material sequenced was PBMCs. This receptor was taken from a human donor in good health (CMV status not recorded). Some clones in this sample may be carry-over from other donors' samples. The sequence links TRBV7-3 to TRBJ2-1, with the D segment possibly TRBD1 or TRBD2, each aligning over 7 bases. CDR3 region: CDSSFRGGLYNEQFF. The sequence in DNA is TGTGACAGCAGCTTCAGGGGGGGACTCTACAATGAGCAGTTCTTC.